The rows below give T cell receptor beta chains drawn from one sample of a study of T cells in localized non-small cell lung cancer. Profiled with immunoSEQ multiplex PCR; TCRdb holds only in-frame clones, not every one. The sample gives tens of thousands of clones, roughly 86% of which show up once; around 16% is in the top ten. The material was peripheral blood, obtained before any cancer treatment. These receptors were obtained from a man between 40 and 69 years old with stage I squamous cell lung carcinoma. CDR3s include the opening cysteine and the closing phenylalanine or tryptophan. D genes are given only for firm matches. Expanded clones get a size class; other rows say once, few or many, or leave the size out.

V gene	clone size	D gene	J gene	CDR3 DNA	CDR3 protein
TRBV11-2	NA	NA	TRBJ2-2	TGTGCCAGCAGCCCACTCCGGGGGACCGGGGAGCTGTTTTTT	CASSPLRGTGELFF
TRBV4-2	NA	NA	TRBJ1-5	TGTGCCAGCAGCCAAGAAGGTGTAGATCAGCCCCAGCATTTT	CASSQEGVDQPQHF
TRBV7-2	once	TRBD2	TRBJ2-3	TGTGCCAGCAGCTTAGCGGGGGGGGACACAGATACGCAGTATTTT	CASSLAGGDTDTQYF
TRBV4-1	NA	TRBD1	TRBJ1-2	TGCGCCAGCAGCCAAGTAGGAGTGGGAGCAGGGGGCTATGGCTACACCTTC	CASSQVGVGAGGYGYTF
TRBV5-1	NA	NA	TRBJ1-1	TGCGCCAGCAGCTTGGGGGGCCCTGGAGCTGAAGCTTTCTTT	CASSLGGPGAEAFF
TRBV27	NA	NA	TRBJ2-7	TGTGCCAGCAGTTTGAAAGGGGGGTACGCCTACGAGCAGTACTTC	CASSLKGGYAYEQYF
TRBV9	NA	TRBD2	TRBJ2-2	TGTGCCAGCAGTTTTACTAGCGGGGCGCTCACCGGGGAGCTGTTTTTT	CASSFTSGALTGELFF
TRBV28	few	NA	TRBJ1-1	TGTGCCAGCAGTTTGTTCGGTGGGGCTGAAGCTTTCTTT	CASSLFGGAEAFF
TRBV6-5	NA	NA	TRBJ1-1	TGTGCCAGCCTCCCGGGGCGGGGAGGCACTGAAGCTTTCTTT	CASLPGRGGTEAFF
TRBV7-6	NA	NA	TRBJ1-6	TGTGCCAGCAGCTCCAGGGGAGAATATAATTCACCCCTCCACTTT	CASSSRGEYNSPLHF
TRBV5-1	once	NA	TRBJ2-6	TGCGCCAGCAGCTTGCAGGGTCTCTCTGGGGCCAACGTCCTGACTTTC	CASSLQGLSGANVLTF
TRBV9	once	TRBD1	TRBJ2-1	TGTGCCAGCAGCGTAGGACAGGGCCCAAATGAGCAGTTCTTC	CASSVGQGPNEQFF
TRBV6-1	NA	NA	TRBJ2-5	TGTGCCAGCAGTGAAGAACTGGGCGGGACCCAGTACTTC	CASSEELGGTQYF
TRBV11-2	NA	NA	TRBJ2-7	TGTGCCAGCAGCGACAAAAGGAGCTCCTACGAGCAGTACTTC	CASSDKRSSYEQYF
TRBV28	once	NA	TRBJ2-3	TGTGCCACCCGGGACTCCTCGACAGATACGCAGTATTTT	CATRDSSTDTQYF